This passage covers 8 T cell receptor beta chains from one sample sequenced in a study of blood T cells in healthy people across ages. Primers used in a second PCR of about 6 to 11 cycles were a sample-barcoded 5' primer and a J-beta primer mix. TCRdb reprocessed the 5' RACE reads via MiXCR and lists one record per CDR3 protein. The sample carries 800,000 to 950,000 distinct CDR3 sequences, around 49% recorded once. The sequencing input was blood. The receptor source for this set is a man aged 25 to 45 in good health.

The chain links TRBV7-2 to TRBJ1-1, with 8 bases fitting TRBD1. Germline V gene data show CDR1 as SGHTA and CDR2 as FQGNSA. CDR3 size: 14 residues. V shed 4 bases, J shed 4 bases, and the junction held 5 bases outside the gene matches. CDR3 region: CASSSTGGATEAFF. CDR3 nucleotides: TGTGCCAGCAGCTCTACAGGGGGGGCCACTGAAGCTTTCTTT.

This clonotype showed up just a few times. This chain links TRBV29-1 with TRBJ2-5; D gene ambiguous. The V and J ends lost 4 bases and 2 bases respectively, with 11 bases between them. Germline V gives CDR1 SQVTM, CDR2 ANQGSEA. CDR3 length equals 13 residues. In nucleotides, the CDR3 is TGCAGCGTTGCTTTTGGGCCTCAAGAGACCCAGTACTTC. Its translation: CSVAFGPQETQYF.

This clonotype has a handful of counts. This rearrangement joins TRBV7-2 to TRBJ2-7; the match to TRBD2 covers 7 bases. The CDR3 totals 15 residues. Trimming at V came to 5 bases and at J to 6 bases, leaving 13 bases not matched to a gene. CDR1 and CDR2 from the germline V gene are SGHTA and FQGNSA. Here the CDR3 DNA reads TGTGCCAGCAGCCCACAAGGCGGGGGTGGCTTCGAGCAGTACTTC. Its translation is CASSPQGGGGFEQYF.

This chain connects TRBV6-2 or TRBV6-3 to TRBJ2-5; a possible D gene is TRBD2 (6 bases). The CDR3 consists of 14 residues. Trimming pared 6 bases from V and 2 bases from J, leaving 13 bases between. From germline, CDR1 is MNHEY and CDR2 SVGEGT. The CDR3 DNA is TGTGCCAGCAGCCACCGGGACTCGCAAGAGACCCAGTACTTC. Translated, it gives CASSHRDSQETQYF.

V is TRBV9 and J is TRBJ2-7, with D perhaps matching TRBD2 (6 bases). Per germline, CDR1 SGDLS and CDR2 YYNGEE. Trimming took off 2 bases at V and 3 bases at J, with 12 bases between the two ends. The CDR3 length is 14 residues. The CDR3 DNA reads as TGTGCCAGCAGCGTGGGACTGGGGTTCTACGAGCAGTACTTC. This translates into CASSVGLGFYEQYF.

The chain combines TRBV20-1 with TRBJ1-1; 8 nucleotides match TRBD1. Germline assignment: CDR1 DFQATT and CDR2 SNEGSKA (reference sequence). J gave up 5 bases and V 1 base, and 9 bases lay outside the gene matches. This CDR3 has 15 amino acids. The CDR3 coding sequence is TGCAGTGCTAGAGGGGGACAGGCTTTAGGGACTGAAGCTTTCTTT. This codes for CSARGGQALGTEAFF.

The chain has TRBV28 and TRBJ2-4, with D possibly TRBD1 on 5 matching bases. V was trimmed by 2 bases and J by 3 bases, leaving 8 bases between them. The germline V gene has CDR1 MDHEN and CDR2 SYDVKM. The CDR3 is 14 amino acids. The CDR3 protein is CASSLGALKNIQYF. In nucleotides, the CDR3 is TGTGCCAGCAGTTTAGGGGCTCTCAAAAACATTCAGTACTTC. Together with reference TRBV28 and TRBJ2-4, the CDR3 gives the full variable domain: DVKVTQSSRYLVKRTGEKVFLECVQDMDHENMFWYRQDPGLGLRLIYFSYDVKMKEKGDIPEGYSVSREKKERFSLILESASTNQTSMYLCASSLGALKNIQYFGAGTRLSVL.

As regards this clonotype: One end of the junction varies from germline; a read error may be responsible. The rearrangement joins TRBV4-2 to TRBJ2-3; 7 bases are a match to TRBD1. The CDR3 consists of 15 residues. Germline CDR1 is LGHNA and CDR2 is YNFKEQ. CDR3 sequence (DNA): TGTGCCACTAGTCCCGGGACAGCTAGCACAAATACGCAGTATTTT. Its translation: CATSPGTASTNTQYF.